This record covers a single TCR beta chain. The repertoire was sequenced with immunoSEQ multiplex PCR; TCRdb's copy has only in-frame clones and lacks some. Of some 260,000 clones in the sample, about 93% were seen once. The sample is drawn from a study of blood T cell repertoires in COVID-19. Germline V gene data show CDR1 as SGDLS and CDR2 as YYNGEE. There are 14 residues in the CDR3. The germline V and J ends were trimmed by 1 base and 4 bases, with 9 bases remaining between them. J is TRBJ1-5 and V is TRBV9; D call uncertain. This receptor was identified in a woman younger than 35 who had recovered from COVID-19. Material for sequencing was PBMCs or T cells enriched from blood (not recorded which). The CDR3 here is CASSVLPDNQPQHF. CDR3 in DNA: TGTGCCAGCAGCGTATTACCAGATAATCAGCCCCAGCATTTT.